The rows below give T cell receptor beta chains drawn from one sample of a study of blood T cells in healthy people across ages. TCRdb re-derived calls from the 5' RACE reads in MiXCR, one entry per CDR3 protein. Altogether some 1.8 million distinct CDR3 sequences are present, about two fifths being singletons, with the ten largest covering 20% to 25%. The sequencing input was blood. Receptors originate from a human donor in good health. CDR3s include the opening cysteine and the closing phenylalanine or tryptophan. The order of the fields is V gene, J gene, clone size, D gene, CDR3 DNA, CDR3 protein. A D gene is named only where the DNA matches it firmly. Clone size, where shown, is once, few, many, or a class for clones that have expanded.

v_gene: TRBV20-1
j_gene: TRBJ2-7
abundance: once
d_gene: TRBD1
CDR3nt: TGCAGTGCTACAGAAGGATTCGGACAGGGAAAATTCTCCTACGAGCAGTACTTC
CDR3aa: CSATEGFGQGKFSYEQYF

v_gene: TRBV6-6
j_gene: TRBJ1-5
abundance: -
d_gene: TRBD1
CDR3nt: TGTGCCTGCAGTTACTCCAGGACAGGGGGTCAGCCCCAGCATTTT
CDR3aa: CACSYSRTGGQPQHF

v_gene: TRBV3-1
j_gene: TRBJ2-4
abundance: many
d_gene: TRBD1
CDR3nt: TGCGCCAGCAGCCAGGACAGGGGAAACATTCAGTACTTC
CDR3aa: CASSQDRGNIQYF

v_gene: TRBV20-1
j_gene: TRBJ1-6
abundance: -
d_gene: -
CDR3nt: TGCAGTGCTAGGGGAACAACGAGGGAATTGGGAAATTCACCCCTCCACTTT
CDR3aa: CSARGTTRELGNSPLHF

v_gene: TRBV6-2/TRBV6-3
j_gene: TRBJ2-7
abundance: once
d_gene: TRBD2
CDR3nt: TGTGCCAGCAGTTATTACGACGGGGGGAGCTACGAGCAGTACTTC
CDR3aa: CASSYYDGGSYEQYF

v_gene: TRBV14
j_gene: TRBJ2-1
abundance: -
d_gene: TRBD2
CDR3nt: TGTGCCAGCAGCCGCGGGGGTTCAAACAATGAGCAGTTCTTC
CDR3aa: CASSRGGSNNEQFF

v_gene: TRBV27
j_gene: TRBJ1-5
abundance: -
d_gene: -
CDR3nt: TGTGCCAGCAGTTCTTACAGAATTCAACAGCCCCAGCATTTT
CDR3aa: CASSSYRIQQPQHF

v_gene: TRBV5-1
j_gene: TRBJ2-1
abundance: few
d_gene: -
CDR3nt: TGCGCCAGCAGCTTGGGGCGGGTGAGGTTCGATGAGCAGTTCTTC
CDR3aa: CASSLGRVRFDEQFF

v_gene: TRBV7-2
j_gene: TRBJ2-3
abundance: -
d_gene: -
CDR3nt: TGTGCCAGCAGCTTAAATCGGGGTCAGCAGTATTTT
CDR3aa: CASSLNRGQQYF

v_gene: TRBV7-2
j_gene: TRBJ2-5
abundance: -
d_gene: -
CDR3nt: TGTGCCAGCAGCTTGAGTTCGGCCAGGGACCTTAGTAAACAAGAGGCCCAGTACTTC
CDR3aa: CASSLSSARDLSKQEAQYF

v_gene: TRBV24-1
j_gene: TRBJ1-1
abundance: -
d_gene: -
CDR3nt: TGTGCCACCAGTGATGGGGGCACCACTGAAGCTTTCTTT
CDR3aa: CATSDGGTTEAFF

v_gene: TRBV7-6
j_gene: TRBJ1-1
abundance: -
d_gene: -
CDR3nt: TGTGCCAGCAGCCCAGGGGTCAAGGGGGGGATGAACACTGAAGCTTTCTTT
CDR3aa: CASSPGVKGGMNTEAFF

v_gene: TRBV18
j_gene: TRBJ2-7
abundance: few
d_gene: -
CDR3nt: TGTGCCAGCTCACCAACGGCTCCCTACGAGCAGTACTTC
CDR3aa: CASSPTAPYEQYF

v_gene: TRBV6-1
j_gene: TRBJ2-7
abundance: -
d_gene: -
CDR3nt: TGTGCCTCCCACGGCGTGGGGCGGGACGAGCAGTACTTC
CDR3aa: CASHGVGRDEQYF

v_gene: TRBV6-2/TRBV6-3
j_gene: TRBJ1-5
abundance: many
d_gene: -
CDR3nt: TGTGCCAGCAACCCGTTGGGACACTTTAGCAATCAGCCCCAGCATTTT
CDR3aa: CASNPLGHFSNQPQHF

v_gene: TRBV6-6
j_gene: TRBJ2-1
abundance: -
d_gene: TRBD1
CDR3nt: TGTGCCAGCAGTAAACCGGGACAGACCTACAATGAGCAGTTCTTC
CDR3aa: CASSKPGQTYNEQFF

v_gene: TRBV3-1
j_gene: TRBJ2-5
abundance: -
d_gene: -
CDR3nt: TGTGCCAACAGCCAAGATCATCGTCGGGGCCAAGAGACCCAGTACTTC
CDR3aa: CANSQDHRRGQETQYF

v_gene: TRBV12-3/TRBV12-4
j_gene: TRBJ1-2
abundance: few
d_gene: -
CDR3nt: TGTGCCAGCAGTTTCCGGTATCCTAAGGGCTATGGCTACACCTTC
CDR3aa: CASSFRYPKGYGYTF

v_gene: TRBV9
j_gene: TRBJ2-5
abundance: -
d_gene: -
CDR3nt: TGTGCCAGCAGCGTAGACGAGTACCCTTGGGAGCAGTACTTC
CDR3aa: CASSVDEYPWEQYF

v_gene: TRBV4-2
j_gene: TRBJ2-1
abundance: -
d_gene: TRBD2
CDR3nt: TGTGCCAGCAGCCAAGATACCCCCAGCGGGGTGGCCAATGAGCAGTTCTTC
CDR3aa: CASSQDTPSGVANEQFF

v_gene: TRBV12-3/TRBV12-4
j_gene: TRBJ1-1
abundance: once
d_gene: TRBD1
CDR3nt: TGTGCCAGCAGCCCCGACACAGGGGAGAACACTGAAGCTTTCTTT
CDR3aa: CASSPDTGENTEAFF

v_gene: TRBV4-1
j_gene: TRBJ2-1
abundance: -
d_gene: TRBD2
CDR3nt: TGCGCCAGCAGCCAAGAACCAGCGGGGGGTGTTGAGCAGTTCTTC
CDR3aa: CASSQEPAGGVEQFF

v_gene: TRBV11-2
j_gene: TRBJ2-3
abundance: many
d_gene: -
CDR3nt: TGTGCCAGCAGCACCCCCGTTGGGTATCATTGGGATACGCAGTATTTT
CDR3aa: CASSTPVGYHWDTQYF

v_gene: TRBV5-1
j_gene: TRBJ2-3
abundance: -
d_gene: TRBD1
CDR3nt: TGCGCCAGCAGCTTAGAAGAAATTTTTCCGGGACAGGCCCACACAGATACGCAGTATTTT
CDR3aa: CASSLEEIFPGQAHTDTQYF

v_gene: TRBV4-2
j_gene: TRBJ2-5
abundance: -
d_gene: -
CDR3nt: TGTGCCAGCAGCCAAGACTCTGGCGAGACCCAGTACTTC
CDR3aa: CASSQDSGETQYF

v_gene: TRBV5-1
j_gene: TRBJ2-1
abundance: -
d_gene: TRBD1
CDR3nt: TGCGCCAGCACCAGATCAGGGGGTGGTGTCTACAATGAGCAGTTCTTC
CDR3aa: CASTRSGGGVYNEQFF

v_gene: TRBV6-2/TRBV6-3
j_gene: TRBJ2-5
abundance: -
d_gene: -
CDR3nt: TGTGCCAGCACCCATTCCCCGGGACTCAACTCGAGGGAGACCCAGTACTTC
CDR3aa: CASTHSPGLNSRETQYF

v_gene: TRBV20-1
j_gene: TRBJ2-1
abundance: few
d_gene: -
CDR3nt: TGCAGTGCTAGTAAGGGTTCCTACAATGAGCAGTTCTTC
CDR3aa: CSASKGSYNEQFF

v_gene: TRBV7-2
j_gene: TRBJ1-6
abundance: -
d_gene: TRBD1
CDR3nt: TGTGCCAGCAGCTTTTTTGGGACAGGGGGTTCACCCCTCCACTTT
CDR3aa: CASSFFGTGGSPLHF

v_gene: TRBV18
j_gene: TRBJ1-2
abundance: -
d_gene: TRBD1
CDR3nt: TGTGCCAGCTCGGGACAGAATCACAGAACGGGCTATGGCTACACCTTC
CDR3aa: CASSGQNHRTGYGYTF

v_gene: TRBV5-1
j_gene: TRBJ2-1
abundance: few
d_gene: TRBD1
CDR3nt: TGCGCCAGCAGCTTGGAACAGGGGATCTCCTACAATGAGCAGTTCTTC
CDR3aa: CASSLEQGISYNEQFF

v_gene: TRBV12-3/TRBV12-4
j_gene: TRBJ2-2
abundance: -
d_gene: TRBD1
CDR3nt: TGTGCCAGCAGTTGGACAGGGGTAGGCTACACCGGGGAGCTGTTTTTT
CDR3aa: CASSWTGVGYTGELFF

v_gene: TRBV27
j_gene: TRBJ1-2
abundance: -
d_gene: -
CDR3nt: TGTGCCAGCAGTGCAACCGACGGGGCCCATGGCTACACCTTC
CDR3aa: CASSATDGAHGYTF

v_gene: TRBV6-1
j_gene: TRBJ2-7
abundance: -
d_gene: -
CDR3nt: TGTGCCAGCAGTGAAGTATACTACGAGCAGTACTTC
CDR3aa: CASSEVYYEQYF

v_gene: TRBV29-1
j_gene: TRBJ2-6
abundance: many
d_gene: -
CDR3nt: TGCAGCGTCGAGGTGAAGGGGGCCAACGTCCTGACTTTC
CDR3aa: CSVEVKGANVLTF

v_gene: TRBV7-2
j_gene: TRBJ1-2
abundance: few
d_gene: -
CDR3nt: TGTGCCAGCAGCCGACAGGCCAGAGCTAACTATGGCTACACCTTC
CDR3aa: CASSRQARANYGYTF

v_gene: TRBV7-2
j_gene: TRBJ2-3
abundance: many
d_gene: TRBD2
CDR3nt: TGTGCCAGCAGCTTCGTAAGCGGGGGTGTCGATACGCAGTATTTT
CDR3aa: CASSFVSGGVDTQYF

v_gene: TRBV4-3
j_gene: TRBJ1-4
abundance: -
d_gene: -
CDR3nt: TGCGCCAGCAGCCAAGATCCCGTGCCCGGAGTTGAAAAACTGTTTTTT
CDR3aa: CASSQDPVPGVEKLFF

v_gene: TRBV20-1
j_gene: TRBJ2-7
abundance: few
d_gene: TRBD2
CDR3nt: TGCAGTGCTAGTTCTAGCGGGGGAACCTACGAGCAGTACTTC
CDR3aa: CSASSSGGTYEQYF

v_gene: TRBV6-1
j_gene: TRBJ2-7
abundance: few
d_gene: -
CDR3nt: TGTGCCAGCAGTGAATTCTCGGGCGAGCAGTACTTC
CDR3aa: CASSEFSGEQYF

v_gene: TRBV28
j_gene: TRBJ2-7
abundance: -
d_gene: -
CDR3nt: TGTGCCAGCGGTGATCCGATAAACTACGAGCAGTACTTC
CDR3aa: CASGDPINYEQYF

v_gene: TRBV4-1
j_gene: TRBJ1-2
abundance: -
d_gene: TRBD1
CDR3nt: TGCGCCAGCAGCCATCCGGGACAGGGGGCATATGGCTACACCTTC
CDR3aa: CASSHPGQGAYGYTF

v_gene: TRBV12-3/TRBV12-4
j_gene: TRBJ2-3
abundance: few
d_gene: TRBD1
CDR3nt: TGTGCCACAACCGACAGGGGGTTGAATACGCAGTATTTT
CDR3aa: CATTDRGLNTQYF